What follows is one T cell receptor (beta chain) and its context. The data belong to a study of blood T cell repertoires in COVID-19. In the study overall: Samples of COVID-19 (acute and convalescent) were obtained from the United States, Italy and Spain. Sources were T cells, B-cell-depleted T cells, or PBMCs; the material itself was cDNA or gDNA.

Original analysis: Quantification of nucleated cells was approximated via reference gene primer amplification. Sequenced by immunoSEQ multiplex PCR; TCRdb stores in-frame clones only, minus some. From that table come the V and J calls and clone size; the DNA was used to work out D and trimming. The sample carries about 200,000 clones, 87% recorded once. The sequencing input was peripheral blood. The TCR comes from a man in his 60s with active or convalescent COVID-19.

The CDR3 protein is CASSGQGGNEQFF. The DNA for the CDR3 is TGTGCCAGCAGTGGACAGGGAGGCAATGAGCAGTTCTTC. The rearrangement uses TRBV2 and TRBJ2-1; TRBD1 is a possible D gene (7 bases). CDR1 and CDR2 (germline): SNHLY, FYNNEI. V was shortened by 4 bases and J by 6 bases, with 10 bases between the two germline ends. The CDR3 extends over 13 amino acids.